Shown below are 25 T cell receptor beta chains from a single sample sequenced in a study of blood T cells in healthy people across ages. A sample-barcoded 5' primer and a J-beta primer mix were used in a second PCR of about 7 to 12 cycles. TCRdb redid the calling of the 5' RACE reads with MiXCR, one entry per CDR3 protein. The repertoire holds around 600,000 distinct CDR3 sequences, around 48% seen once, with about 26% in the top ten. Sequencing was done on a sample of blood. The receptors come from a man older than 75 in good health.

This clonotype was found once. This chain uses TRBV6-6 with TRBJ1-1; 7 bases agree with TRBD1. Trimming removed 7 bases from V and 3 bases from J; junction bases left unmatched: 11. The CDR3 sequence is 15 residues long. CDR1 is MNHNY, CDR2 SVGAGI, per germline (reference sequence). CDR3 residues: CASTLGGGFYTEAFF. The CDR3 DNA reads as TGTGCCAGCACCCTAGGGGGCGGATTTTACACTGAAGCTTTCTTT.

The genes are TRBV20-1 and TRBJ1-3, with D uncertain. The CDR3 loop spans 14 amino acids. Germline lookup yields CDR1 DFQATT and CDR2 SNEGSKA (reference sequence). With 0 bases removed from V and 4 bases from J, the gap between germline ends came to 10 bases. This chain's CDR3 is CSARDPSQGNTIYF. CDR3 bases: TGCAGTGCTAGAGATCCCTCCCAAGGAAACACCATATATTTT.

This clonotype was seen just once. V is TRBV20-1 and J is TRBJ1-2; D not resolved. CDR3 length equals 12 residues. V lost 2 bases and J lost 5, with 9 bases in between. Germline CDR1 DFQATT, CDR2 SNEGSKA (reference sequence). CDR3 DNA: TGCAGTGCTAGACACAGCTTATATGGCTACACCTTC. This gives the protein CSARHSLYGYTF.

CDR3 in amino acids: CSARVPRGKGGYTF. Here the CDR3 DNA reads TGCAGTGCTAGAGTTCCCAGGGGGAAAGGTGGCTACACCTTC. The chain links TRBV20-1 to TRBJ1-2, with 7 positions matching TRBD1. CDR3 length: 14 residues. Germline values: CDR1 DFQATT, CDR2 SNEGSKA (reference sequence). With 1 base clipped from V and 7 bases from J, the junction kept 9 bases outside the gene matches.

There are many counts of this clonotype. CDR3 amino acids: CASSYGRGYTEAFF. CDR3 DNA: TGTGCCAGCAGTTACGGTCGGGGGTACACTGAAGCTTTCTTT. The chain uses TRBV6-6 and TRBJ1-1; tentatively, D is TRBD1 (5 bases). This CDR3 is 14 amino acids long. Trimming took 2 bases from V and 3 from J, leaving 10 bases between them. The germline V gene has CDR1 MNHNY and CDR2 SVGAGI (reference sequence).

This clonotype turned up a few times. The J gene is TRBJ1-1, the V gene TRBV5-1, with D possibly matching TRBD1 (5 bases). Germline V gene lookup returns CDR1 SGHRS and CDR2 YFSETQ. Trimming took off 0 bases at V and 5 bases at J, with 14 bases between the two ends. This CDR3 contains 15 residues. CDR3 nucleotides: TGCGCCAGCAGCTTGGAGTGGCAGAAGGGGACTGAAGCTTTCTTT. Its protein is CASSLEWQKGTEAFF.

This clonotype was picked up a small number of times. The rearrangement uses TRBV29-1 and TRBJ1-2; 7 nucleotides agree with TRBD1. The CDR3 is 11 residues long. The ends lost 3 bases at V and 12 bases at J; junction bases unmatched: 7. CDR1 is SQVTM, CDR2 ANQGSEA, per germline. The CDR3 loop reads CSVEPTGSDTF. In DNA form, the CDR3 reads TGCAGCGTTGAGCCGACAGGGTCGGACACCTTC.

The V call is TRBV11-2, the J call TRBJ2-3; tentatively, D is TRBD2 (6 bases). The V gene's germline CDR1 is SGHAT and CDR2 FQNNGV. The germline V and J ends were trimmed by 5 bases and 8 bases, with 17 bases remaining between them. The CDR3 consists of 14 residues. The DNA of the CDR3 is TGTGCCAGCAGCCCGAGGGACTCAGCGGGTACGCAGTATTTT. Residues: CASSPRDSAGTQYF.

The gene calls are TRBV12-3 or TRBV12-4 and TRBJ2-3, with 9 positions matching TRBD2. This CDR3 is built from 15 residues. V shed 4 bases, J shed 1 base, and the junction held 3 bases outside the gene matches. CDR3 coding DNA: TGTGCCAGCAGTTCACCTAGCGGGGGCACAGATACGCAGTATTTT. Translating it yields CASSSPSGGTDTQYF.

To note about this clonotype: This clone may be a read error of a much larger clone one base away. The V gene is TRBV28, the J gene TRBJ2-1; 7 bases align to TRBD2. CDR3 length: 13 amino acids. V lost 7 bases to trimming and J lost 5 bases; unmatched junction nucleotides: 5. Germline V CDR1 and CDR2: MDHEN, SYDVKM. This chain's CDR3 is CASKKGGNNEQFF. The CDR3 nucleotides are TGTGCCAGCAAAAAGGGAGGGAACAATGAGCAGTTCTTC.

This clonotype turned up a few times. The chain combines TRBV6-2 or TRBV6-3 with TRBJ2-5, with 8 nucleotides matching TRBD1. The J call could be wrong; TRBJ2-7 is a better fit for the DNA end. This CDR3 region has 14 residues. CDR1 and CDR2 from the germline V gene are MNHEY and SVGEGT. The CDR3 protein is CASKDRTGPYEQYF. For the CDR3, the DNA is TGTGCCAGCAAAGACCGGACAGGGCCCTACGAGCAGTACTTC.

The CDR3 spells CASSTGQGEYEQYF. In nucleotides, the CDR3 is TGCGCCAGCAGCACCGGACAGGGAGAATATGAGCAGTACTTC. This chain uses TRBV4-3 with TRBJ2-5, with 8 positions matching TRBD1. This CDR3 region has 14 residues. CDR1 is LGHNA and CDR2 is YSLEER in the germline V gene. With V trimmed by 5 bases and J by 11 bases, 13 bases remained unmatched.

V usage is TRBV29-1 and J usage is TRBJ2-5, with 9 bases lining up with TRBD1. The J call is uncertain, as TRBJ2-1 better fits the DNA end. This CDR3 is built from 13 residues. The germline gives CDR1 SQVTM, CDR2 ANQGSEA. CDR3 region: CSGIQGARETQFF. The CDR3 DNA reads TGCAGCGGAATACAGGGGGCGCGGGAGACCCAGTTCTTC.

This clonotype has a handful of counts. The chain employs TRBV7-9 and TRBJ2-4; 9 nucleotides line up with TRBD1. Germline V lookup: CDR1 SEHNR, CDR2 FQNEAQ (reference sequence). V was pared by 7 bases and J by 8 bases, with 3 bases of the junction left unmatched. The CDR3 contains 12 residues. CDR3 in DNA: TGTGCCAGCACGGGACAGGGAGACATTCAGTACTTC. Translation: CASTGQGDIQYF.

Here the CDR3 DNA reads TGTGCCAGCTCACCAACGTCGGGGGGAACTGAAGCTTTCTTT. It is translated as CASSPTSGGTEAFF. The chain carries TRBV18 and TRBJ1-1; possibly TRBD1 for D (5 bases). Germline-derived CDR1 and CDR2 are KGHSH and LQKENI. The CDR3 length is 14 residues. Trimming left V 2 bases short and J 5 bases short, with 12 bases between.

There are a few counts of this clonotype. This chain uses TRBV29-1 with TRBJ1-2; D gene unclear. The germline V gene has CDR1 SQVTM and CDR2 ANQGSEA. With 1 base removed from V and 4 bases from J, the gap between germline ends came to 10 bases. CDR3 length: 13 amino acids. CDR3 protein: CSVEGGGSYGYTF. CDR3 sequence (DNA): TGCAGCGTTGAAGGGGGAGGGTCCTATGGCTACACCTTC.

In its sample, this clonotype was seen many times. The CDR3 DNA reads TGTGCCAGCAGGATTAGCGGGAGTGCAGAGACCCAGTACTTC. This translates into CASRISGSAETQYF. This chain uses TRBV6-6 with TRBJ2-5; 9 bases agree with TRBD2. The trim removed 6 bases at V and 4 bases at J, leaving 6 bases unmatched. Germline CDR1 reads MNHNY; CDR2 reads SVGAGI (reference sequence). There are 14 residues in the CDR3.

Ten or more counts support this clonotype. The chain recombines TRBV6-6 with TRBJ2-3, with 13 bases aligning to TRBD2. CDR1 MNHNY and CDR2 SVGAGI come from the germline V gene (reference sequence). The CDR3 is 16 residues long. V trimming: 5 bases; J trimming: 5 bases; junction bases outside the gene matches: 7. The CDR3 is CASSTGTSGEVDTQYF. CDR3 DNA: TGTGCCAGCAGTACCGGGACTAGCGGGGAGGTAGATACGCAGTATTTT.

The chain joins TRBV7-2 to TRBJ1-2, with D tentatively TRBD1 (5 bases). The CDR3 runs 13 residues. Trimming removed 4 bases from V and 3 bases from J, with 9 bases in between. Germline V gene lookup returns CDR1 SGHTA and CDR2 FQGNSA. The CDR3 loop is CASSSQGDYGYTF. The CDR3 DNA reads as TGTGCCAGCAGCTCCCAGGGAGACTATGGCTACACCTTC.

This chain links TRBV2 with TRBJ1-1, with unresolved D. Germline V gives CDR1 SNHLY, CDR2 FYNNEI. The CDR3 is 15 amino acids. V was clipped by 1 base and J by 2 bases, with 11 bases between them. The CDR3 region is CASSEDGQSNTEAFF. The CDR3, as DNA: TGTGCCAGCAGTGAAGATGGCCAATCTAACACTGAAGCTTTCTTT.

The chain is built from TRBV12-3 or TRBV12-4 and TRBJ2-1; D unresolved. The length of the CDR3 is 10 residues. V lost 10 bases, J lost 7 bases, and 8 bases lay in between. Written as DNA, the CDR3 is TGTGCCACCCCTTGTAATGAGCAGTTCTTC. Its protein product is CATPCNEQFF.

This chain links TRBV7-9 with TRBJ2-1; tentative D call: TRBD2 (5 bases). The CDR3 spans 14 residues. Germline-derived CDR1 and CDR2 are SEHNR and FQNEAQ (reference sequence). With 5 bases removed from V and 7 bases from J, the gap between germline ends came to 15 bases. DNA for the CDR3: TGTGCCAGCAGCCCCACGGTCAGCGGTAATGAGCAGTTCTTC. Translated: CASSPTVSGNEQFF.

This chain connects TRBV27 to TRBJ1-2; D remains unclear. Per the germline V gene, CDR1 is MNHEY and CDR2 is SMNVEV (reference sequence). V was shortened by 0 bases and J by 10 bases, with 15 bases between the two germline ends. The CDR3 consists of 14 residues. The CDR3 DNA reads as TGTGCCAGCAGTTTATCGGCGGGGTTCATCGACTACACCTTC. Amino acids: CASSLSAGFIDYTF.

The CDR3 is CASSPRSGGDYEQYF. The DNA for the CDR3 is TGTGCCAGCAGCCCCCGCAGCGGGGGAGACTACGAGCAGTACTTC. The rearrangement uses TRBV7-2 and TRBJ2-7, with TRBD2 matching 8 bases. Germline V gene sequence: CDR1 SGHTA, CDR2 FQGNSA. V lost 5 bases to trimming and J lost 3 bases; unmatched junction nucleotides: 9. The CDR3 covers 15 residues.

This clonotype was seen more than once but under ten times. The chain carries TRBV2 and TRBJ2-1; the D gene is possibly TRBD1 (6 bases). The V end lost 7 bases, the J end lost 0 bases, and 19 bases lay between the germline ends. CDR3 length equals 17 residues. From germline, CDR1 is SNHLY and CDR2 FYNNEI. CDR3 in DNA: TGTGCCAGCAATGGGGGACAAGGCCCGAGCTCCTACAATGAGCAGTTCTTC. Encoded protein: CASNGGQGPSSYNEQFF.